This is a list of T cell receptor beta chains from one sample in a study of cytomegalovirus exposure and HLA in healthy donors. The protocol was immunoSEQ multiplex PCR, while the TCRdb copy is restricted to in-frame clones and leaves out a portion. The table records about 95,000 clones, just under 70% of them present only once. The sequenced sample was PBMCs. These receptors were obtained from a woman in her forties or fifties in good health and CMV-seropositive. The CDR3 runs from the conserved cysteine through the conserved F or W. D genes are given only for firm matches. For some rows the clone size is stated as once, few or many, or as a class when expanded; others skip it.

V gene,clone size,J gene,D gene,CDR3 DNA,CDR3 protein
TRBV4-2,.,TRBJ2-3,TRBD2,TGTGCCAGCAGCACCCGACTAGCGCGGATTACAGATACGCAGTATTTT,CASSTRLARITDTQYF
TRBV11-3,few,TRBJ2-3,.,TGTGCCAGCAGCTTAGATGGCCCAGATACGCAGTATTTT,CASSLDGPDTQYF
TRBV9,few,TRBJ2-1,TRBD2,TGTGCCAGCAACTTGGGACTAGCAGGATATGAGCAGTTCTTC,CASNLGLAGYEQFF
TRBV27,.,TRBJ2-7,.,TGTGCCAGCAGTACGCTGGGCAGTACCTACGAGCAGTACTTC,CASSTLGSTYEQYF
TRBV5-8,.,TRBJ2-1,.,TGTGCCAGCGGTGGGGGCACCTACAATGAGCAGTTCTTC,CASGGGTYNEQFF
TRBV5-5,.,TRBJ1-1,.,TGTGCCAGCAGACTTGACTTGAACACTGAAGCTTTCTTT,CASRLDLNTEAFF
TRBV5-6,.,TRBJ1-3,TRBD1,TGTGCCAGCAGCTGGACAGGGCGCGGTGGAAACACCATATATTTT,CASSWTGRGGNTIYF
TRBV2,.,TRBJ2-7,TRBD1,TGTGCCAGCAGGGATTGGACAGGGGCCTACGAGCAGTACTTC,CASRDWTGAYEQYF
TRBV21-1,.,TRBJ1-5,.,TGTGCCAGCAGCAAAGCTCCCAGGGGGTTGAATCAGCCCCAGCATTTT,CASSKAPRGLNQPQHF
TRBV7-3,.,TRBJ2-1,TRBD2,TGTGCCAGCAGAAACCCCAGCGGGAGAGGGGGGAATGAGCAGTTCTTC,CASRNPSGRGGNEQFF
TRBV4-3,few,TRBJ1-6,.,TGCGCCAGCAGCCAAGATCGGGCAGGGCTATCACCCCTCCACTTT,CASSQDRAGLSPLHF
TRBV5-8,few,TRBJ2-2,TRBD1,TGTGCCAGCAGCTTGGTGGGACAGGGTTACACCGGGGAGCTGTTTTTT,CASSLVGQGYTGELFF
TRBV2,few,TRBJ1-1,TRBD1,TGTGCCAGCAGTGAGGGGACAGGGCGGTCGGCTTTCTTT,CASSEGTGRSAFF
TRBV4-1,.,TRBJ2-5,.,TGCGCCAGCAGCCAAACAAGGCAGGGAAGGGAGACCCAGTACTTC,CASSQTRQGRETQYF
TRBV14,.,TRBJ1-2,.,TGTGCCAGCAGCCAAGGGCTTTCGCACACCTATGGCTACACCTTC,CASSQGLSHTYGYTF
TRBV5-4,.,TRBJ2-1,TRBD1,TGTGCCAGCAGCTGGGACAGAGGCAATGAGCAGTTCTTC,CASSWDRGNEQFF
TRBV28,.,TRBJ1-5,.,TGTGCCAGCAGTTTGAGGAGACAGCCCCAGCATTTT,CASSLRRQPQHF
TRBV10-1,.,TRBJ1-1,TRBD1,TGCGCCAGCAGTGAGGGGACAGGGAGGTTCGCTGAAGCTTTCTTT,CASSEGTGRFAEAFF
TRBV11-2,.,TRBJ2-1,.,TGTGCCACCAACCCCGAGACAGTCAACGATGAGCAGTTCTTC,CATNPETVNDEQFF
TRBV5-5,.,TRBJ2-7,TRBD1,TGTGCCAGCAGCTTAGGGGGCGGCGAGCAGTACTTC,CASSLGGGEQYF
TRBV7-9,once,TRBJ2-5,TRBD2,TGTGCCAGCATCCCAGCGGGAATGTTGAAGACCCAGTACTTC,CASIPAGMLKTQYF
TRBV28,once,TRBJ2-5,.,TGTGCCACCGCCGGGGAACAAGAGACCCAGTACTTC,CATAGEQETQYF
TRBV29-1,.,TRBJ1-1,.,TGCAGCGTTGAAGATCCGGGAGCTGAAGCTTTCTTT,CSVEDPGAEAFF
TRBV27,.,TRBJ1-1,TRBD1,TGTGCCAGCAGTCCCCTAGTGGGACAGGGGATGAACACTGAAGCTTTCTTT,CASSPLVGQGMNTEAFF
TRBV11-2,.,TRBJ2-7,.,TGTGCCAGCAGCTTAGGCGGGATGGTGCAGTACTTC,CASSLGGMVQYF
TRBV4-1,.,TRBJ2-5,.,TGCGCCAGCAGCCAAGATTCCGGACGAAATTGGGAGCAGTACTTC,CASSQDSGRNWEQYF
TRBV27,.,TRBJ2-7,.,TGTGCCAGCAGAAGACAGATTAACTCCTACGAGCAGTACTTC,CASRRQINSYEQYF
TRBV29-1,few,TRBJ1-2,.,TGCAGCGTTGATGTCAGAGGCTACACCTTC,CSVDVRGYTF
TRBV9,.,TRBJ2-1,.,TGTGCCAGCAGCATCTCTGGTAGCTCCAATGAGCAGTTCTTC,CASSISGSSNEQFF
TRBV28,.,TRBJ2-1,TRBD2,TGTGCCAGCAGTTTAGGCGGGAGGTTCCGTGGTGAGCAGTTCTTC,CASSLGGRFRGEQFF
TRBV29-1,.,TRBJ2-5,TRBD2,TGCAGCGTCGTTGGGGGGGGATTGGAGACCCAGTACTTC,CSVVGGGLETQYF
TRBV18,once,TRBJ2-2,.,TGTGCCAGCTCACCCCGCCTCCTGAGCGACACCGGGGAGCTGTTTTTT,CASSPRLLSDTGELFF
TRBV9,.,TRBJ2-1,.,TGTGTCAGCAGCGTAGCTATGAATGAGCAGTTCTTC,CVSSVAMNEQFF
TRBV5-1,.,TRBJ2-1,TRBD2,TGCGCCAGCAGCCCCGGGACTAGCCCCTACAATGAGCAGTTCTTC,CASSPGTSPYNEQFF
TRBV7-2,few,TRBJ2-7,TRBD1,TGTGCCAGCAGCTTAAGGCCTTCCGGGACAGGTTCCTACGAGCAGTACTTC,CASSLRPSGTGSYEQYF
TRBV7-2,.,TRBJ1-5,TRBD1,TGTGCCAGCAGCTGGAAAACAGGGGGCGGTCAGCCCCAGCATTTT,CASSWKTGGGQPQHF
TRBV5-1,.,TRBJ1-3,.,TGCGCCAGCAGTTATCTGGGAGAGTTTTCGGGAAACACCATATATTTT,CASSYLGEFSGNTIYF
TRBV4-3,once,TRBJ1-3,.,TGCGCCAGCAGCCAAGAAGTGAGCAGGGAAAACACCATATATTTT,CASSQEVSRENTIYF
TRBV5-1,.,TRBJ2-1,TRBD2,TGCGCCAGCAGCCCCGCCGGGGGGTATAATGAGCAGTTCTTC,CASSPAGGYNEQFF
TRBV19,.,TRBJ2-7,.,TGTGCCAGTAGTTCCCGACAGGTCCGGTCCTACGAGCAGTACTTC,CASSSRQVRSYEQYF
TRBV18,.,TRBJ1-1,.,TGTGCCAGCTCACCCGCGGACAGCTACTACACTGAAGCTTTCTTT,CASSPADSYYTEAFF
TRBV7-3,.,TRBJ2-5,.,TGTTCCAGCAGCTTAGGGCCCCAAGAGACCCAGTACTTC,CSSSLGPQETQYF
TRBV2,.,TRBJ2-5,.,TGTGCCAGCAGTGAAGGAGAAAGTTTCGAGACCCAGTACTTC,CASSEGESFETQYF
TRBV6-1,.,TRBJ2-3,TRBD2,TGTGCCAGCGCTTGGCGGGAGCGCACAGATACGCAGTATTTT,CASAWRERTDTQYF
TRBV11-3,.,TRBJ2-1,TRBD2,TGTGCCAGCAGCCAGGGGGGACTAGCGGGGTACAATGAGCAGTTCTTC,CASSQGGLAGYNEQFF
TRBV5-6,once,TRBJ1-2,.,TGTGCCAGCAGCTTGGCCGCGTCCCGCTATGGCTACACCTTC,CASSLAASRYGYTF
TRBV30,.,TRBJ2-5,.,TGTGCCTGCCAGGATAGGGGAGGTGGGGAGACCCAGTACTTC,CACQDRGGGETQYF
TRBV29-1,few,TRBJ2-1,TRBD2,TGCAGCGTTGTGACTAGCGGGAGGTACAATGAGCAGTTCTTC,CSVVTSGRYNEQFF
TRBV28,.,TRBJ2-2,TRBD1,TGTGCCAGCAGTTCGGGGACAGTTAACACCGGGGAGCTGTTTTTT,CASSSGTVNTGELFF
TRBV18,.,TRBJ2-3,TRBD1,TGTGCCAGCTCGGAAACAGGGGGCGTGGGAGATACGCAGTATTTT,CASSETGGVGDTQYF
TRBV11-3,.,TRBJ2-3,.,TGTGCCAGCAGCCCATCCGGGACTAGCACAGATACGCAGTATTTT,CASSPSGTSTDTQYF
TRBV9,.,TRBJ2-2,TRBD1,TGTGCCAGCAGCCTACCTGGGACAGTCACCGGGGAGCTGTTTTTT,CASSLPGTVTGELFF
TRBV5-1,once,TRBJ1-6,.,TGCGCCAGCAGCTTGGAGGGGAGGAATTCACCCCTCCACTTT,CASSLEGRNSPLHF
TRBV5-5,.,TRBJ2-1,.,TGTGCCAGCAGCTTTTCTGATAGCAACAATGAGCAGTTCTTC,CASSFSDSNNEQFF
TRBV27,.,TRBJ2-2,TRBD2,TGTGCCAGCAGTGTACTAGCGGGAGCTGGTGGGGAGCTGTTTTTT,CASSVLAGAGGELFF